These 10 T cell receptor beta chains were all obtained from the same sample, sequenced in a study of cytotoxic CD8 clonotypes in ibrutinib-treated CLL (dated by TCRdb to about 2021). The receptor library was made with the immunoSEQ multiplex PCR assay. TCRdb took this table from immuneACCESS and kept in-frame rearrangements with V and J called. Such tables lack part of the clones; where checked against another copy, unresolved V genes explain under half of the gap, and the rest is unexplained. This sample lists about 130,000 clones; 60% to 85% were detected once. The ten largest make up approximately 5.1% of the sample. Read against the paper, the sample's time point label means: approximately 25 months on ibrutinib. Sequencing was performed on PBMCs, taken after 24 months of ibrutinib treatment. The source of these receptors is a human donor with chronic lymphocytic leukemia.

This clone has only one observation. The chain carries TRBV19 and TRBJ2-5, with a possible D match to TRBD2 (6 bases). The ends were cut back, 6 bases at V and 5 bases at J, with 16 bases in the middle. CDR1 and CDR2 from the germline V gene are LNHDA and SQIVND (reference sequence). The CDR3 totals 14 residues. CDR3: CASSTDSSAETQYF. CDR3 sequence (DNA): TGTGCCAGTAGCACGGATTCTAGCGCGGAGACCCAGTACTTC.

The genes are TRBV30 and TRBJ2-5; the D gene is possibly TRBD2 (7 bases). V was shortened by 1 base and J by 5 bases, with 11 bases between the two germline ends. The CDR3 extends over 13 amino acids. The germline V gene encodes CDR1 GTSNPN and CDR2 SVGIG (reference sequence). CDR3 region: CAWSAGGWETQYF. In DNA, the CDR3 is TGTGCCTGGAGTGCGGGGGGCTGGGAGACCCAGTACTTC. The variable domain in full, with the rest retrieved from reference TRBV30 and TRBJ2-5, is SQTIHQWPATLVQPVGSPLSLECTVEGTSNPNLYWYRQAAGRGLQLLFYSVGIGQISSEVPQNLSASRPQDRQFILSSKKLLLSDSGFYLCAWSAGGWETQYFGPGTRLLVL.

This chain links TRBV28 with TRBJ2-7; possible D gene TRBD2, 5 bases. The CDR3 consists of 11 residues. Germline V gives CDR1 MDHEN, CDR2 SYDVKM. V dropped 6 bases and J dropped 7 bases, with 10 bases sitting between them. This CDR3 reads CASSHRLEQYF. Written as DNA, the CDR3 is TGTGCCAGCAGCCATAGACTAGAGCAGTACTTC.

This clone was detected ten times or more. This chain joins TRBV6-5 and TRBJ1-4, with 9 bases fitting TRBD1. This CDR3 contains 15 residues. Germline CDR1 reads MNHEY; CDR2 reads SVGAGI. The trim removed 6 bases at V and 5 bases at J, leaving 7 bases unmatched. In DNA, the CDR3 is TGTGCCAGCAGAGACCACAGGGGGCACAATGAAAAACTGTTTTTT. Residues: CASRDHRGHNEKLFF.

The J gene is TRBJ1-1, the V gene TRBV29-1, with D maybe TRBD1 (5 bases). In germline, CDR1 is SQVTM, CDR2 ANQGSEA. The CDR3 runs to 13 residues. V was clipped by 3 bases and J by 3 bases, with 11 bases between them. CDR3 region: CSVEGGGDTEAFF. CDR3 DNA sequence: TGCAGCGTTGAGGGGGGTGGAGACACTGAAGCTTTCTTT.

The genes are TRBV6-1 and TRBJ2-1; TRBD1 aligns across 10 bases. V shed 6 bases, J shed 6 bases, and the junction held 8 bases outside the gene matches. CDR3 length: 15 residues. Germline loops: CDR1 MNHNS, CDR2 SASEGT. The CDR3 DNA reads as TGTGCCAGCAGCCCCGGGACAGGGGCGGGCAATGAGCAGTTCTTC. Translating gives CASSPGTGAGNEQFF.

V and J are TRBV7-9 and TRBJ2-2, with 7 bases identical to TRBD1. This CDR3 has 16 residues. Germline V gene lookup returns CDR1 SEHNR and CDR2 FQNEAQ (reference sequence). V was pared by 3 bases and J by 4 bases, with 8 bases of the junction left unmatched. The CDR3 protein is CASSFEGGAGTGELFF. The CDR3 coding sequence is TGTGCCAGCAGCTTTGAAGGGGGCGCGGGCACCGGGGAGCTGTTTTTT.

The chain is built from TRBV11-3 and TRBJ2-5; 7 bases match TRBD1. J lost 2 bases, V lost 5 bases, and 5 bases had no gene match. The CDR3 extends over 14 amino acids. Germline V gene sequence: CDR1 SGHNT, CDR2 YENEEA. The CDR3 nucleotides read TGTGCCAGCAGCCCACAGGGACAGCAAGAGACCCAGTACTTC. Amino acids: CASSPQGQQETQYF.

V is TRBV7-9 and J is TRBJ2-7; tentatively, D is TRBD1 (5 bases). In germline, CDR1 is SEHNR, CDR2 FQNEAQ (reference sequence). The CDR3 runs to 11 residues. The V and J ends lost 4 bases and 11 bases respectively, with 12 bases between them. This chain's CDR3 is CASSSGWWEYF. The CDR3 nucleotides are TGTGCCAGCAGCTCAGGGTGGTGGGAGTACTTC.

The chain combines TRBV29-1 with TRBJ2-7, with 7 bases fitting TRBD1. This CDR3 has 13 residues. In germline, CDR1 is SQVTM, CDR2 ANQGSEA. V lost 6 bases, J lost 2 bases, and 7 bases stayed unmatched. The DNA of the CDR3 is TGCAGCGTCCGACAGGGAGCAGCCTACGAGCAGTACTTC. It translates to CSVRQGAAYEQYF.